A selection of T cell receptor beta chains follows, all from one sample in a study of T-cell reconstitution after alpha-beta-depleted transplantation in children. TCRdb redid the calling of the PCR reads with MiXCR, one entry per CDR3 protein. This sample yields around 360,000 distinct CDR3 sequences, of which about a tenth are seen a single time; about 2.3% belongs to the top ten. Material: PBMCs from the stem cell graft donor, obtained from the stem cell graft. These receptors were taken from a human donor who donated a stem cell graft to a child with acute lymphoblastic leukemia. Each CDR3 is given with its conserved first and last residue. D genes are given only for firm matches. The size field is filled for only some rows; it gives once, few, many or a size class.

size	D	J	V	CDR3	DNA
-	-	TRBJ2-1	TRBV21-1	CASGHPTSGRYNEQFF	TGTGCCAGCGGCCACCCGACTAGCGGGAGATACAATGAGCAGTTCTTC
-	TRBD2	TRBJ2-2	TRBV11-3	CASRKLAGMNTGELFF	TGTGCCAGCAGGAAATTAGCGGGGATGAACACCGGGGAGCTGTTTTTT
few	-	TRBJ2-5	TRBV12-3/TRBV12-4	CASSFGGAQYF	TGTGCCAGCAGTTTTGGAGGTGCCCAGTACTTC
many	TRBD2	TRBJ2-2	TRBV7-2	CASRPTSGRRNTGELFF	TGTGCCAGCAGGCCGACTAGCGGGAGGCGGAACACCGGGGAGCTGTTTTTT
few	TRBD2	TRBJ2-1	TRBV4-3	CASSQEGTSGNPEQFF	TGCGCCAGCAGCCAAGAGGGGACTAGCGGGAACCCTGAGCAGTTCTTC
few	-	TRBJ2-3	TRBV12-3/TRBV12-4	CASCTGTSTDTQYF	TGTGCCAGCTGTACGGGGACTAGCACAGATACGCAGTATTTT
many	-	TRBJ2-7	TRBV12-3/TRBV12-4	CASSPAQYEQYF	TGTGCCAGCAGTCCCGCCCAATACGAGCAGTACTTC
few	TRBD1	TRBJ2-3	TRBV7-2	CASSPMTGGGADTQYF	TGTGCCAGCAGCCCAATGACAGGGGGAGGCGCAGATACGCAGTATTTT
-	TRBD2	TRBJ2-7	TRBV6-4	CASIVSPFFPSARDPFAGGKYF	TGTGCCAGCATTGTCTCCCCTTTCTTTCCCTCCGCGCGAGATCCCTTCGCCGGGGGGAAGTACTTC
few	-	TRBJ2-7	TRBV7-9	CASSLDPGEGYEQYF	TGTGCCAGCAGCTTAGATCCGGGAGAGGGATACGAGCAGTACTTC
many	TRBD2	TRBJ2-2	TRBV29-1	CSVDPGAGGSTGELFF	TGCAGCGTGGATCCGGGAGCGGGAGGAAGCACCGGGGAGCTGTTTTTT
few	TRBD1	TRBJ1-1	TRBV30	CAWSVGQGATEAFF	TGTGCCTGGAGTGTCGGACAGGGGGCCACTGAAGCTTTCTTT
few	-	TRBJ2-1	TRBV7-7	CASSSAPGFNEQFF	TGTGCTAGCAGCTCAGCCCCAGGGTTCAATGAGCAGTTCTTC
-	-	TRBJ2-7	TRBV28	CASSLVPSVYEQYF	TGTGCCAGCAGTTTAGTCCCTTCCGTCTACGAGCAGTACTTC
few	-	TRBJ2-7	TRBV5-1	CASRTTYEQYF	TGCGCCAGCCGTACCACCTACGAGCAGTACTTC
-	TRBD1	TRBJ1-2	TRBV12-3/TRBV12-4	CASRGYRGSNYGYTF	TGTGCCAGCAGAGGCTACAGGGGGTCTAACTATGGCTACACCTTC
many	-	TRBJ2-4	TRBV6-2/TRBV6-3	CASSWELAKNIQYF	TGTGCCAGCAGTTGGGAACTAGCCAAAAACATTCAGTACTTC
-	TRBD2	TRBJ2-1	TRBV7-9	CASSSRGTSGSGDEQFF	TGTGCCAGCAGCTCCCGGGGAACTAGCGGGAGCGGGGATGAGCAGTTCTTC
-	-	TRBJ1-3	TRBV5-8	CASSGLTSRSGNTIYF	TGTGCCAGCAGCGGCTTGACCAGCCGCTCTGGAAACACCATATATTTT
-	TRBD2	TRBJ2-7	TRBV5-1	CASSLASGSGTYEQYF	TGCGCCAGCAGCCTAGCTAGCGGGAGTGGCACCTACGAGCAGTACTTC
-	TRBD2	TRBJ2-7	TRBV12-3/TRBV12-4	CASNLGLAELEQYF	TGTGCCAGCAACCTGGGACTAGCGGAGCTCGAGCAGTACTTC
few	-	TRBJ2-1	TRBV2	CASSEALGQVAYNEQFF	TGTGCCAGCAGTGAAGCGTTGGGGCAGGTCGCCTACAATGAGCAGTTCTTC
few	-	TRBJ2-3	TRBV7-2	CASRGRTDTQYF	TGTGCCAGCAGGGGGAGAACAGATACGCAGTATTTT
-	TRBD2	TRBJ2-7	TRBV12-3/TRBV12-4	CASSLVRGGGEQYF	TGTGCCAGCAGTTTAGTCCGGGGGGGTGGCGAGCAGTACTTC
few	TRBD1	TRBJ1-2	TRBV5-6	CASSLGTGGLGYTF	TGTGCCAGCAGCTTAGGGACAGGAGGCCTCGGCTACACCTTC
many	TRBD2	TRBJ2-7	TRBV12-3/TRBV12-4	CASSLFGTTYEQYF	TGTGCCAGCAGTTTATTTGGGACTACCTACGAGCAGTACTTC
few	-	TRBJ1-6	TRBV20-1	CSARGGSPPLHF	TGCAGTGCTAGGGGGGGATCTCCACCCCTCCACTTT
many	-	TRBJ1-5	TRBV19	CASSISVGQPQHF	TGTGCCAGTAGTATCTCGGTGGGGCAGCCCCAGCATTTT
-	TRBD1	TRBJ1-1	TRBV29-1	CSAGTAREAFF	TGCAGTGCTGGGACAGCCCGTGAAGCTTTCTTT
many	TRBD2	TRBJ2-1	TRBV27	CASSLSSGSSYNEQFF	TGTGCCAGCAGTTTGAGTAGCGGGAGCTCCTACAATGAGCAGTTCTTC
-	-	TRBJ2-3	TRBV3-1	CASSLWGGEGDTQYF	TGTGCCAGCAGCCTCTGGGGCGGCGAGGGGGATACGCAGTATTTT
few	TRBD2	TRBJ2-5	TRBV10-3	CAIRKAGEETQYF	TGTGCCATCAGGAAAGCGGGAGAAGAGACCCAGTACTTC